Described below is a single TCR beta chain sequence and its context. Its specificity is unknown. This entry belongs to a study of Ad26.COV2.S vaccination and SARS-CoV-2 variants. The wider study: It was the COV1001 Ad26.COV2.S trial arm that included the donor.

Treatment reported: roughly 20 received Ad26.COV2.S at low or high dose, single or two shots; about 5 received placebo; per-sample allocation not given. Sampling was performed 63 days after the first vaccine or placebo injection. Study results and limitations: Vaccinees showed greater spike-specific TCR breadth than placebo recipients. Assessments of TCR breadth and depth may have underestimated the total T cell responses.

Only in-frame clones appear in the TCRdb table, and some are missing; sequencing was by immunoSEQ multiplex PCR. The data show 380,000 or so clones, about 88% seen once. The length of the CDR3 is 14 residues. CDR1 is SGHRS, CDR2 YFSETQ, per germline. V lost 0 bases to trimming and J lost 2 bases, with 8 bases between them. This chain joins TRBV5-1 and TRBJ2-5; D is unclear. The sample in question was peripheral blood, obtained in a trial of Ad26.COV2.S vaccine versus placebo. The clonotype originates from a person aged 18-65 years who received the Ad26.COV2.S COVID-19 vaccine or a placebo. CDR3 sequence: CASSLGSVQETQYF. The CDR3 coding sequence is TGCGCCAGCAGCTTGGGATCGGTTCAAGAGACCCAGTACTTC.